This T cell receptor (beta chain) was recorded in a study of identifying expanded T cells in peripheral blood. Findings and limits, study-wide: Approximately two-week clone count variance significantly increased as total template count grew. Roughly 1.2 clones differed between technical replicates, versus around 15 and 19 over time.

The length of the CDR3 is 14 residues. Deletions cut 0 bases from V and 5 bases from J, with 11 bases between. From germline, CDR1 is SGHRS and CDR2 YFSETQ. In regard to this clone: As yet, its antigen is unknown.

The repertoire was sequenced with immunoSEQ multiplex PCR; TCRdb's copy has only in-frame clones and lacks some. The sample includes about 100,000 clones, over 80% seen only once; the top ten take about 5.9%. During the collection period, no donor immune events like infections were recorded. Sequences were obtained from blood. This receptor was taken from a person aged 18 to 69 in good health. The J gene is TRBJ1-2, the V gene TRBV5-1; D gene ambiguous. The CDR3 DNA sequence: TGCGCCAGCAGCTTGGGTCGCGAAGGTTATGGCTACACCTTC. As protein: CASSLGREGYGYTF.